A single sample is the source of the 5 T cell receptor beta chains below, sequenced in a study of T cell repertoires in cytomegalovirus infection. TCRdb analysed the reads with MiXCR anew, one entry per CDR3 protein. The sample yields around 260,000 distinct CDR3 sequences, roughly 10% seen once. Sequenced sample: PBMCs. The origin of the receptors is a human donor in good health (CMV status not recorded). Some clones in this sample may be carry-over from other donors' samples.

In its sample, this clonotype was seen many times. The gene calls are TRBV7-2 and TRBJ2-3; weak D call: TRBD2 (5 bases). Trimming cost V 5 bases and J 1 base, with 16 bases left between them. CDR1 and CDR2 (germline): SGHTA, FQGNSA. CDR3 length: 16 amino acids. The CDR3, as DNA: TGTGCCAGCAGCCGCGGGTTCATTTTGGGCACAGATACGCAGTATTTT. Translating it yields CASSRGFILGTDTQYF.

The table lists this clonotype with a few counts. The chain employs TRBV11-3 and TRBJ2-5, with D perhaps matching TRBD2 (5 bases). The V end was cut by 0 bases, the J end by 2 bases, with 10 bases between. Germline V lookup: CDR1 SGHNT, CDR2 YENEEA. CDR3 size: 15 residues. The CDR3 protein is CASSLEGKRQETQYF. The CDR3 nucleotides are TGTGCCAGCAGCTTAGAGGGGAAGCGGCAAGAGACCCAGTACTTC.

The V gene is TRBV6-2 or TRBV6-3, the J gene TRBJ2-1; 13 bases agree with TRBD2. The ends lost 0 bases at V and 0 bases at J; junction bases unmatched: 5. The CDR3 is 19 amino acids. Germline lookup yields CDR1 MNHEY and CDR2 SVGEGT. CDR3 sequence reads: CASSYSTGLAGSSYNEQFF. The CDR3 DNA reads as TGTGCCAGCAGTTACTCGACGGGACTAGCGGGGAGCTCCTACAATGAGCAGTTCTTC.

This clonotype was detected ten times or more. V gene TRBV7-2 combines with J gene TRBJ2-3; D is uncertain. The CDR3 contains 12 residues. Germline CDR1 and CDR2: SGHTA and FQGNSA. Trimming left V 8 bases short and J 0 bases short, with 6 bases between. CDR3 region: CASGDSTDTQYF. The CDR3 DNA sequence: TGTGCCAGCGGAGATAGCACAGATACGCAGTATTTT. Looking up the rest from reference TRBV7-2 and TRBJ2-3 gives the full variable domain: GAGVSQSPSNKVTEKGKDVELRCDPISGHTALYWYRQSLGQGLEFLIYFQGNSAPDKSGLPSDRFSAERTGGSVSTLTIQRTQQEDSAVYLCASGDSTDTQYFGPGTRLTVL.

This clonotype showed up just a few times. This sequence joins TRBV20-1 and TRBJ2-7, with 12 bases aligning to TRBD2. Germline CDR1 and CDR2: DFQATT and SNEGSKA (reference sequence). The junction had 8 bases not matched to a gene; V was cut back by 4 bases and J by 1 base. The CDR3 extends over 16 amino acids. CDR3: CSAISGTSGLSYEQYF. In nucleotides, the CDR3 is TGCAGTGCTATTTCCGGGACTAGCGGGCTTTCCTACGAGCAGTACTTC.